A single sample gave rise to the 17 T cell receptor beta chains below, sequenced in a study of blood T cell repertoires in COVID-19. The protocol was immunoSEQ multiplex PCR, while the TCRdb copy is restricted to in-frame clones and leaves out a portion. This table has approximately 100,000 clones, about 80% appearing once. The sample consisted of peripheral blood. All receptors come from an elderly woman with active or convalescent COVID-19.

J is TRBJ2-5 and V is TRBV9, with TRBD2 matching 13 bases. This CDR3 spans 17 amino acids. V trimming: 4 bases; J trimming: 0 bases; junction bases outside the gene matches: 6. Germline CDR1 is SGDLS and CDR2 is YYNGEE. CDR3 bases: TGTGCCAGCAGCTTAGGGACTAGCGGGGAGTACCAAGAGACCCAGTACTTC. Translating it yields CASSLGTSGEYQETQYF.

The chain recombines TRBV6-5 with TRBJ2-6; possible D gene TRBD1, 6 bases. With 8 bases removed from V and 0 bases from J, the gap between germline ends came to 11 bases. The CDR3 totals 15 residues. The V gene's germline CDR1 is MNHEY and CDR2 SVGAGI. CDR3 nucleotides: TGTGCCAGCCGACAGGTGATCTCTGGGGCCAACGTCCTGACTTTC. Residues: CASRQVISGANVLTF.

The table lists this clone with a count of one. The chain links TRBV6-6 to TRBJ1-2; D call uncertain. The ends were cut back, 5 bases at V and 0 bases at J, with 10 bases in the middle. This CDR3 contains 14 residues. The germline CDR1 and CDR2 sequences are MNHNY and SVGAGI (reference sequence). CDR3 protein: CASSQLLSNYGYTF. CDR3 nucleotides: TGTGCCAGCAGTCAACTCCTATCTAACTATGGCTACACCTTC.

The rearrangement joins TRBV7-6 to TRBJ2-7; 9 bases agree with TRBD1. CDR3 length: 15 amino acids. Germline assignment: CDR1 SGHVS and CDR2 FNYEAQ. V lost 1 base, J lost 3 bases, and 4 bases stayed unmatched. This chain's CDR3 is CASSLEDRGGYEQYF. The CDR3 DNA reads as TGTGCCAGCAGCTTAGAGGACAGGGGAGGCTACGAGCAGTACTTC. Using reference TRBV7-6 and TRBJ2-7 for the parts outside the CDR3, the full variable domain is GAGVSQSPRYKVTKRGQDVALRCDPISGHVSLYWYRQALGQGPEFLTYFNYEAQQDKSGLPNDRFSAERPEGSISTLTIQRTEQRDSAMYRCASSLEDRGGYEQYFGPGTRLTVT.

The J gene is TRBJ1-5, the V gene TRBV2, with D unresolved. The CDR3 runs 18 residues. Germline CDR1 and CDR2: SNHLY and FYNNEI. Trimming pared 1 base from V and 2 bases from J, leaving 18 bases between. The CDR3 DNA reads as TGTGCCAGCAGTGAAGGACGAGGGAGGCGTATGGGCAATCAGCCCCAGCATTTT. Protein product: CASSEGRGRRMGNQPQHF.

The J gene is TRBJ2-3, the V gene TRBV19; 8 bases line up with TRBD2. Germline CDR1 reads LNHDA; CDR2 reads SQIVND (reference sequence). J was trimmed by 1 base and V by 4 bases; bases with no gene match: 7. This CDR3 region has 16 residues. The CDR3 DNA follows: TGTGCCAGTAGTAGCGGGGGGCACCCTCGCACAGATACGCAGTATTTT. Protein product: CASSSGGHPRTDTQYF.

V usage is TRBV2 and J usage is TRBJ1-5; no clear D gene. In germline, CDR1 is SNHLY, CDR2 FYNNEI. The CDR3 contains 15 residues. V was trimmed by 1 base and J by 3 bases, leaving 10 bases between them. As DNA, the CDR3 is TGTGCCAGCAGTGAAGGCCGGGTGAACAATCAGCCCCAGCATTTT. This encodes CASSEGRVNNQPQHF.

V gene TRBV9 combines with J gene TRBJ1-6; TRBD1 might be the D (5 bases). Trimming took 2 bases from V and 0 from J, leaving 18 bases between them. From germline, CDR1 is SGDLS and CDR2 YYNGEE. This CDR3 has 19 amino acids. CDR3 DNA sequence: TGTGCCAGCAGCGTCCCTCGATGGCAGGGCAGCTCCTATAATTCACCCCTCCACTTT. Protein: CASSVPRWQGSSYNSPLHF.

The gene calls are TRBV10-2 and TRBJ1-5, with 8 bases identical to TRBD1. V shed 8 bases, J shed 6 bases, and the junction held 6 bases outside the gene matches. The length of the CDR3 is 13 residues. Germline values: CDR1 WSHSY, CDR2 SAAADI. This CDR3 reads CASSPGQGQPQHF. For the CDR3, the DNA is TGCGCCAGCTCCCCCGGACAGGGTCAGCCCCAGCATTTT.

This clone occurred once. The chain has TRBV12-3 or TRBV12-4 and TRBJ1-4; D unclear. This CDR3 is 12 amino acids long. V lost 4 bases and J lost 5, with 5 bases in between. The CDR3 is CASSSQNEKLFF. CDR3 coding DNA: TGTGCCAGCAGTTCCCAGAATGAAAAACTGTTTTTT.

This chain joins TRBV7-3 and TRBJ1-6, with a possible D match to TRBD1 (5 bases). The CDR3 contains 14 residues. Germline V lookup: CDR1 SGHTA, CDR2 FQGTGA. The germline V and J ends were trimmed by 5 bases and 10 bases, with 15 bases remaining between them. The CDR3: CASSPQGFNSPLHF. In DNA, the CDR3 is TGTGCCAGCAGCCCGCAGGGATTTAACTCACCCCTCCACTTT. The full variable domain, with the rest looked up from reference TRBV7-3 and TRBJ1-6, is GAGVSQTPSNKVTEKGKYVELRCDPISGHTALYWYRQSLGQGPEFLIYFQGTGAADDSGLPNDRFFAVRPEGSVSTLKIQRTERGDSAVYLCASSPQGFNSPLHFGNGTRLTVT.

The chain carries TRBV19 and TRBJ1-5; D is perhaps TRBD1 (5 bases). The CDR3 loop spans 14 amino acids. Germline V gene lookup returns CDR1 LNHDA and CDR2 SQIVND (reference sequence). Trimming pared 4 bases from V and 0 bases from J, leaving 7 bases between. The CDR3, as DNA: TGTGCCAGTAGTACCCAGGGTAGCAATCAGCCCCAGCATTTT. This gives the protein CASSTQGSNQPQHF.

This rearrangement joins TRBV7-2 to TRBJ2-3, with 9 bases aligning to TRBD1. V was clipped by 5 bases and J by 1 base; unmatched bases: 10. This CDR3 has 17 residues. Germline CDR1 SGHTA, CDR2 FQGNSA. The CDR3 region has the DNA TGTGCCAGCAGCAAAACGCGGACAGGGGCTGGCACAGATACGCAGTATTTT. This sequence encodes CASSKTRTGAGTDTQYF.

The gene calls are TRBV6-5 and TRBJ1-5; D remains unclear. The CDR3 spans 14 residues. The germline CDR1 and CDR2 sequences are MNHEY and SVGAGI. Trimming took off 6 bases at V and 2 bases at J, with 11 bases between the two ends. The DNA of the CDR3 is TGTGCCAGCAGACTGGGCCCTGGCAATCAGCCCCAGCATTTT. It translates to CASRLGPGNQPQHF.

V gene TRBV5-6 combines with J gene TRBJ1-6; 9 nucleotides match TRBD1. Trimming cost V 4 bases and J 7 bases; bases outside gene matches: 6. The CDR3 runs to 15 residues. Germline values: CDR1 SGHDT, CDR2 YYEEEE. The CDR3 here is CASSTGQGKNSPLHF. The CDR3 nucleotides read TGTGCCAGCAGCACGGGACAGGGCAAAAATTCACCCCTCCACTTT.

The V call is TRBV3-1 (or the pseudogene TRBV3-2), the J call TRBJ2-1, with TRBD2 matching 9 bases. Germline assignment: CDR1 LGHDT and CDR2 YNNKEL (reference sequence). Unmatched junction bases numbered 4, after V lost 4 bases and J lost 0 bases. The CDR3 has 16 residues. The CDR3 DNA sequence: TGTGCCAGCAGCCCGAGCGGGGGGAGCTCCTACAATGAGCAGTTCTTC. Translated, it gives CASSPSGGSSYNEQFF.

The chain has TRBV19 and TRBJ1-2; no firm D call. V was shortened by 3 bases and J by 3 bases, with 8 bases between the two germline ends. The CDR3 runs to 13 residues. Germline V gene data show CDR1 as LNHDA and CDR2 as SQIVND (reference sequence). DNA for the CDR3: TGTGCCAGTAGTATGTATTCCGACTATGGCTACACCTTC. This gives the protein CASSMYSDYGYTF.